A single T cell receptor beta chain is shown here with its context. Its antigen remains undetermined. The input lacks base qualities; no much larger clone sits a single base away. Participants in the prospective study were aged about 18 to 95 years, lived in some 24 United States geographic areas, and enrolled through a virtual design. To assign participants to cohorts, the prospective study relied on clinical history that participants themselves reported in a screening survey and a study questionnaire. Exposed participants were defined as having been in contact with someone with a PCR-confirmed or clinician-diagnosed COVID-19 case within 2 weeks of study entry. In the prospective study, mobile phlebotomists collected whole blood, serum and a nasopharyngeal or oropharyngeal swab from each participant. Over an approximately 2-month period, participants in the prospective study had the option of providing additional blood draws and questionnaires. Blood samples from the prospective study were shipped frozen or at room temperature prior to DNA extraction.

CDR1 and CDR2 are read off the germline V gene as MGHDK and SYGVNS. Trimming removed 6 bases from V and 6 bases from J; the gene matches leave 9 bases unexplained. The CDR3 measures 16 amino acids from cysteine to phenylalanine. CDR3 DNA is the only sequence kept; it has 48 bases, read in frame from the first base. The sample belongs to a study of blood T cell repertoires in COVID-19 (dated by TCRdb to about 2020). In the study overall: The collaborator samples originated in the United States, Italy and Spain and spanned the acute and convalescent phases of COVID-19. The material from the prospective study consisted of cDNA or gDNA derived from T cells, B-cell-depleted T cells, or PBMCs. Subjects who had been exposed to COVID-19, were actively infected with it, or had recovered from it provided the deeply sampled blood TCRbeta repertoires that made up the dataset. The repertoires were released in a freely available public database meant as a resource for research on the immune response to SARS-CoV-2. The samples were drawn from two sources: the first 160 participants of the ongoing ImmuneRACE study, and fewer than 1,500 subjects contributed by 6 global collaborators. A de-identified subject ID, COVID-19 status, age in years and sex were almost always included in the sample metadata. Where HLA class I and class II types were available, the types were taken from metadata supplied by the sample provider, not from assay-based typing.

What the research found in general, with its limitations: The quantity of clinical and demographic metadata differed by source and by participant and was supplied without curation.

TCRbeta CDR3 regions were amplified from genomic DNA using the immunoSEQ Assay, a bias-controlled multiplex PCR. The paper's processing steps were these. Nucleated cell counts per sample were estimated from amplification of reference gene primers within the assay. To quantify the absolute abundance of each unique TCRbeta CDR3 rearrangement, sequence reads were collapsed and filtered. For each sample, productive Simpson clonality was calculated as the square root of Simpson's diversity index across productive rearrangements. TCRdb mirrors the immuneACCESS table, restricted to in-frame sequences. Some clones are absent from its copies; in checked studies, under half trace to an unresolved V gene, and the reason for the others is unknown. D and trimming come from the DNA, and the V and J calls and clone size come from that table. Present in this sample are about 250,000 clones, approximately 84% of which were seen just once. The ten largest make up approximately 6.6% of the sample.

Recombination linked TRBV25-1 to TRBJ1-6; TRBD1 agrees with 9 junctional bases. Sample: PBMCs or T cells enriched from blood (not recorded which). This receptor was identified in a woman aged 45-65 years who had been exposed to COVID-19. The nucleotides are TGTGCCAGCAGCGCTTACAGGGGGCGGGCTAATTCACCCCTCCACTTT. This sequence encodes CASSAYRGRANSPLHF.